This T cell receptor (beta chain) was retrieved from a study of long-term antiretroviral therapy in people with HIV. Study summary: Collection dates of the earliest samples fall about a decade before the 2015 immediate-ART recommendation.

Losses at the gene ends were 2 bases for V and 5 bases for J; bases not matched to a gene: 10. Germline V gives CDR1 SGHRS, CDR2 YFSETQ. CDR3 size: 15 residues. Samples were assayed with immunoSEQ v3.0 at survey level. The data were produced by immunoSEQ multiplex PCR, yet TCRdb's version contains in-frame clones alone and is incomplete. The sample has about 25,000 clones, 65% to 85% seen once. The sequence derives from a man aged 18 to 30 with HIV. Sequenced material: unsorted PBMCs, taken 3 years after starting antiretroviral therapy. The chain uses TRBV5-1 and TRBJ2-7, with 7 nucleotides matching TRBD1. The CDR3 bases are TGCGCCAGCAGCTTATTTACGTCAGGGGGTGACGAGCAGTACTTC. This encodes CASSLFTSGGDEQYF.